What follows are 9 T cell receptor beta chains derived from one specimen sequenced in a study of CD8+ T cells in alopecia areata. TCR sequencing used cDNA made by reverse transcription of extracted RNA. TCRdb's copy holds only in-frame clones and misses some; the assay was immunoSEQ multiplex PCR. This sample has 250,000 or so clones, with 67% found just once. The source material was CD4+ T cells sorted from blood, sampled at week 0. The source is a human donor with alopecia areata.

This chain uses TRBV2 with TRBJ2-5, with D possibly being TRBD2 (6 bases). This CDR3 is 13 amino acids long. CDR1 is SNHLY, CDR2 FYNNEI, per germline. V was cut by 6 bases and J by 5 bases, with 13 bases left in between. The CDR3 DNA reads as TGTGCCAGCAGCGACTGGGGGGAGGAGACCCAGTACTTC. Translated, it gives CASSDWGEETQYF.

The chain is built from TRBV29-1 and TRBJ2-5, with D possibly matching TRBD1 (5 bases). Germline-derived CDR1 and CDR2 are SQVTM and ANQGSEA. Deletions cut 5 bases from V and 5 bases from J, with 15 bases between. The CDR3 sequence is 13 residues long. Here the CDR3 reads CSVKQALGETQYF. The CDR3 coding sequence is TGCAGCGTTAAACAGGCCCTAGGGGAGACCCAGTACTTC.

This chain joins TRBV30 and TRBJ1-5, with 7 bases identical to TRBD1. The germline CDR1 and CDR2 sequences are GTSNPN and SVGIG (reference sequence). V was pared by 2 bases and J by 1 base, with 5 bases of the junction left unmatched. The CDR3 totals 15 residues. The CDR3 reads CAWSRGGGSNQPQHF. CDR3 coding DNA: TGTGCCTGGAGTAGAGGGGGCGGCAGCAATCAGCCCCAGCATTTT.

J is TRBJ1-2 and V is TRBV29-1; D uncertain. The V end was cut by 5 bases, the J end by 7 bases, with 17 bases between. The CDR3 has 13 amino acids. CDR1 and CDR2 from the germline V gene are SQVTM and ANQGSEA. In DNA form, the CDR3 reads TGCAGCGTTCGTCCCGGATCTACCATTGGCTACACCTTC. The encoded protein is CSVRPGSTIGYTF.

In DNA form, the CDR3 reads TGTGCCAGCGGTTGGGACAGGATTTCACCCCTCCACTTT. Translation: CASGWDRISPLHF. The chain carries TRBV27 and TRBJ1-6, with 8 bases aligning to TRBD1. Germline loops: CDR1 MNHEY, CDR2 SMNVEV (reference sequence). The CDR3 sequence is 13 residues long. Trimming removed 8 bases from V and 9 bases from J; junction bases left unmatched: 6.

The V call is TRBV4-1, the J call TRBJ2-7; 7 nucleotides align to TRBD1. Germline CDR1 and CDR2: MGHRA and YSYEKL. The CDR3 has 18 amino acids. The J segment lost 2 bases and the V segment lost 2 bases, leaving 15 bases of the junction unmatched. The chain's CDR3 is CASSQTPGQYSYTYEQYF. The CDR3 DNA sequence: TGCGCCAGCAGCCAAACACCGGGACAGTACTCTTATACCTACGAGCAGTACTTC.

This clone was seen a single time. The chain combines TRBV29-1 with TRBJ1-5; D not certain. V was shortened by 0 bases and J by 4 bases, with 7 bases between the two germline ends. The CDR3 length is 13 residues. The germline V gene encodes CDR1 SQVTM and CDR2 ANQGSEA. CDR3 residues: CSVEDRPNQPQHF. CDR3 in DNA: TGCAGCGTTGAAGATCGCCCAAATCAGCCCCAGCATTTT.

This clone turned up a few times. The gene calls are TRBV7-2 and TRBJ2-7; maybe TRBD2 (5 bases). Per germline, CDR1 SGHTA and CDR2 FQGNSA. Trimming left V 1 base short and J 1 base short, with 11 bases between. The CDR3 sequence is 15 residues long. Here the CDR3 DNA reads TGTGCCAGCAGCTTAGGCGGGCAGGAGTCCTACGAGCAGTACTTC. It is translated as CASSLGGQESYEQYF.

For this clone: A junction boundary mismatches the germline segment, possibly from a read error. The chain combines TRBV11-2 with TRBJ2-7; 10 bases are shared with TRBD2. CDR1 is SGHAT, CDR2 FQNNGV, per germline. This CDR3 comprises 14 residues. The CDR3 sequence: CASSPLAGALFWDF. CDR3 DNA sequence: TGTGCCAGCAGTCCCCTAGCGGGGGCACTGTTTTGGGACTTC.